This T cell receptor (beta chain) was profiled in a study of cytomegalovirus exposure and HLA in healthy donors listed by TCRdb under 2017. A note on the overall study: According to an earlier analysis of 550 to 700 of the donors, about 179 million T cells yielded roughly 110 million unique TCR beta sequences and approximately 300 Gb of sequence data. All discovery cohort repertoires had been generated on a single sequencing platform. The study aimed to test whether cataloging public T cell receptors could reveal signatures of past pathogen exposure. Donor age, sex, ethnicity and CMV serostatus were compiled together with the repertoire data. The study used immunosequencing to profile the T cell repertoires of under 700 subjects and linked those repertoires to cytomegalovirus serostatus. Typing coverage differed by locus: A, B, C, DRB1 and DQB1 were typed in roughly 629-630 donors, DQA1 in 500 to 550, DPA1 in some 600, and DPB1 in just under 490. HLA typing covered class I and class II loci at four-digit resolution. To study patterns of TCR occurrence, a later analysis re-analyzed previously published TCR beta repertoires from 600 to 750 donors and added high-resolution HLA genotyping. Among the roughly 380 genotyped donors, around 81% belonged to the genetic ancestry cluster associated with self-reported Caucasian donors. Along with the roughly 670-subject first cohort, a separate validation cohort of some 130 different subjects was used. Several DR-DQ haplotypes were handled as single units for association and clustering because linkage in the cohort was strong. An early release covering 500 to 750 HLA-typed donors comprised around 300 gigabases of sequencing data and tens of millions of unique TCR sequences. In the later analysis, no new phenotypic data were used to find candidate immune exposures; instead, reliance was placed on TCR beta sequences and their occurrence across donors. A later genetic analysis used genome-wide SNP genotypes for about 55% of the 666 donors, treating that subset as a discovery cohort. An earlier analysis of around 580 of the donors used high-throughput TCR beta sequencing to judge whether each TCR beta V gene segment behaved as functional or pseudogenic. The study combined high-throughput TCR immunosequencing, statistical association of individual TCRs with disease status, and machine learning to predict cytomegalovirus infection status. Among roughly 400 genotyped donors of the cohort, an average of around 220,000 unique TCR beta nucleotide sequences was sequenced per donor, of which roughly 17% were non-productive. Here is what the overall study found, with its caveats: Linkage disequilibrium might explain the correlated functional status among segregating V segments, but an unknown experimental factor could not be ruled out. In a later genetic analysis, a missense DCLRE1C variant was associated with V-gene and J-gene trimming of TCR beta chains, and the association was replicated in an independent cohort. Most TCR sequences were observed very rarely across donors, whereas some public TCRs were present in many individuals. In a later analysis, TCR association rates were found to vary across HLA loci, with the most associated TCRs seen for DRB1 alleles and the fewest for HLA-C alleles. In a later analysis, HLA-associated TCR beta chains showed more clonal expansion and lower generation probabilities than non-associated chains that were equally common. In this cohort, only TCR beta chains were sequenced, and detectable features were limited by the absence of alpha or paired-chain data. Sequencing depth was assumed to be roughly uniform across donors in the presence/absence analyses, though that assumption may not hold. Specific HLA alleles were associated with 15,000 to 20,000 TCR beta sequences at a false discovery rate of 0.05 in a later analysis. A later analysis reported that several top co-occurrence clusters appeared linked to parvovirus B19, influenza, CMV and Epstein-Barr virus. In a later genetic analysis, fewer N-insertions in productive TCRs were reported among donors in an Asian-associated ancestry cluster than the roughly 700-donor mean. Some IMGT-functional V segments, including TRBV6-2 and TRBV6-3, could not be told apart with the 87-base-pair reads, so those segments were excluded. According to a later analysis, most CMV-associated TCR beta chains appeared to be HLA-restricted, and the HLA associations seemed to be driven largely by CMV exposure. A further reported finding was that TCR beta sequences accurately predicted the HLA-A and HLA-B alleles for most subjects in the first cohort. Because counts were too low, around 17 rarely observed V segments, including chromosome 9 orphons, were left out of the earlier analysis of about 500 of the donors. A total of 150 to 200 TCR beta chains were listed by the study as associated with cytomegalovirus. The classifier was reported to diagnose cytomegalovirus status with high specificity and sensitivity in both the original cohort and the validation cohort. A group of highly shared sequence variants was considered likely to be a technical artifact of the sequencing pipeline. Because HLA typing was missing for some donors at each locus, association tests included only the typed subset. In vitro tests confirmed that a few of the cytomegalovirus-associated TCR beta chains recognize cytomegalovirus antigens. The authors suggested that the approach could potentially be generalized to other disease states and immunological phenotypes. When HLA alleles, especially DR and DQ, strongly co-occurred, attributing TCR associations to individual alleles was difficult. In an earlier analysis of around 600 of the donors, most TCR beta V segments appeared in productive rearrangements about 90% or about 30% of the time, broadly matching IMGT annotations. CMV serostatus was the only immune exposure information available for the cohort.

The cohort was made up of about 670 healthy bone marrow donors. At the time of sampling, every cohort member was nominally healthy, though immune exposures that went unrecorded were likely present. The donor tested CMV seronegative and was one of the 352 seronegative cohort members. Every donor gave a peripheral blood sample, and the peripheral blood mononuclear cells from that sample were used for TCR beta sequencing. The Qiagen DNeasy Blood Extraction Kit was used to extract genomic DNA from the blood cell samples. Turning to this clone: Its binding antigen is unknown. No base quality values were provided; no much bigger clone lies one nucleotide off.

The CDR3 numbers 17 residues from cysteine through phenylalanine. Only the CDR3 portion is preserved as DNA: 51 bases, with reading frame beginning at the first base. CDR1 and CDR2 are read off the germline V gene as LGHNA and YNFKEQ. Germline trimming: 4 bases from V, 3 bases from J; junction bases outside gene matches: 11. The library was produced with the immunoSEQ multiplex PCR assay. For the multiplex PCR, a mixture combining 60 forward primers for TCR Vbeta segments and 13 reverse primers for TCR Jbeta segments was used. The CDR3 region of rearranged TCR beta genes was amplified from genomic DNA by a multiplex PCR assay. The Illumina HiSeq System was used to sequence the amplified TCR beta libraries as 87-base-pair reads. On the study's bioinformatics: Across the 666 repertoires, a later analysis counted approximately 83 million unique TCR beta chains, 9 million to 14 million of which were shared by at least two donors. Raw reads were error-corrected and collapsed into unique sequences with a nearest-neighbor algorithm that merged closely related sequences to remove PCR and sequencing errors. V, D and J gene segments were assigned by aligning CDR3 sequences to IMGT reference sequences. For a sequence to be retained, a match of at least six nucleotides to both a V gene segment and a J gene segment was required. A rearrangement counted as productive if the CDR3 had no stop codons and remained in frame with V and J, and every other rearrangement counted as non-productive. CDR3 was defined according to IMGT convention as the region running from the second conserved V-encoded cysteine to the conserved J-encoded phenylalanine. The earlier analysis of 550 to 650 of the donors excluded any sequence lacking an unambiguous match to a single V gene segment. In an earlier analysis of about 590 of the donors, a V segment was called functional when productive rearrangements were above 56.7%, and segregating when the standard deviation between donors exceeded 5%. To diagnose cytomegalovirus status from the catalog of TCR beta chain sequences, a statistical classification framework was built. In a later analysis, TCR nucleotide sequences were compared against IMGT/GENE-DB human TR gene sequences so that V and J genes could be assigned. A later analysis assigned CDR3 sequences and most-parsimonious VDJ recombination scenarios with the TCRdist pipeline. In a later analysis, each TCR beta chain was defined by its CDR3 amino acid sequence together with its V-gene family, and reads without a unique V-gene family were excluded. As a way to deal with suspected cross-contamination and a sequencing artifact, a later analysis dropped approximately 570 nucleotide sequences that were highly shared and had low generation probability. In a later analysis, a clonal expansion index for each public chain was calculated from normalized within-repertoire ranks of inferred template counts. A later analysis computed generation probabilities with a VDJ recombination model fitted to out-of-frame rearrangements, and checked the results against IGoR. In a later analysis, hypergeometric tests were used to score TCR-TCR, TCR-HLA and TCR-CMV co-occurrence, with a repertoire-size bias correction applied to TCR pairs. In a later analysis, false discovery rates were estimated by permuting HLA or CMV assignments 20 times. In a later analysis, co-occurring TCRs were grouped using DBSCAN, and TCRdist sequence similarity was added for clustering within HLA-allele-positive subsets. Co-occurrence clustering excluded repertoires with fewer than 30,000 or more than 120,000 public chains, plus five with anomalous nucleotide sharing. TCRdb mirrors the immuneACCESS table, restricted to in-frame sequences. Some clones are absent from its copies; in checked studies, under half trace to an unresolved V gene, and the reason for the others is unknown. The DNA was the basis for D and trimming; V, J and clone size are from that table. This sample gives roughly 150,000 clones in total; about 78% of them show up just once. The ten biggest clones cover 1.1% to 1.5% of the sample.

This TCR was recovered from a male donor in good health and CMV-seronegative. The V gene is TRBV4-2 and the J gene is TRBJ1-1, with TRBD1 identical over 10 junction bases. The sample was PBMCs. The CDR3 corresponds to CASSRPGDRGADTEAFF. The nucleotide sequence reads TGTGCCAGCAGCCGGCCGGGGGACAGGGGCGCAGACACTGAAGCTTTCTTT.